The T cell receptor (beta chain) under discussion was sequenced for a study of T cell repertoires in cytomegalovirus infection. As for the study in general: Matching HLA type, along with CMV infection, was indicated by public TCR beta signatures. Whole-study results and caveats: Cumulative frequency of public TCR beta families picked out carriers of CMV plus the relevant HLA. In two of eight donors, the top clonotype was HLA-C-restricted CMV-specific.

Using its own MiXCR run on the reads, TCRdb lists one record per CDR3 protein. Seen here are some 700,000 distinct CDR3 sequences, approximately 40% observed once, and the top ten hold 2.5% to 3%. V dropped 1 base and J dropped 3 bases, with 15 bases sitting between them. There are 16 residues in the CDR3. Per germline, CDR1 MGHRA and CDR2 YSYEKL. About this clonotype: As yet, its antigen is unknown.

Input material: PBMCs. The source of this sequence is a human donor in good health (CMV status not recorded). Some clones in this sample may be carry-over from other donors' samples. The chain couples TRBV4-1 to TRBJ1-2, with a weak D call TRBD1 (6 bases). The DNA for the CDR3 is TGCGCCAGCAGCCAAGGATCAGGGGTGGGCTACTATGGCTACACCTTC. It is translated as CASSQGSGVGYYGYTF.